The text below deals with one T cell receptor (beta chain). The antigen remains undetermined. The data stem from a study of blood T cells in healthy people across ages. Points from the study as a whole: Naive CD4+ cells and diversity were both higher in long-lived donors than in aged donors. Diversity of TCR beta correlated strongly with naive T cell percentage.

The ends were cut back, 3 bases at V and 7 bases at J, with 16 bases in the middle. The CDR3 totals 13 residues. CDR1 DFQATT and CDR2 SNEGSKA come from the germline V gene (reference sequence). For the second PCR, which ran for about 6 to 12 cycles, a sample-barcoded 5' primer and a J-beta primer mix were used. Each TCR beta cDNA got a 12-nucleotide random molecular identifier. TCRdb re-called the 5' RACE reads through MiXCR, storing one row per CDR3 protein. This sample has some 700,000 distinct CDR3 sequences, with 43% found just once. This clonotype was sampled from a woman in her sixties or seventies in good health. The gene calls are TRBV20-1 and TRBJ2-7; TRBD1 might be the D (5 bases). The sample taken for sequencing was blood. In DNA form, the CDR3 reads TGCAGTGCTAGTAGCAGGGCCTACAATGAGCAGTACTTC. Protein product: CSASSRAYNEQYF.